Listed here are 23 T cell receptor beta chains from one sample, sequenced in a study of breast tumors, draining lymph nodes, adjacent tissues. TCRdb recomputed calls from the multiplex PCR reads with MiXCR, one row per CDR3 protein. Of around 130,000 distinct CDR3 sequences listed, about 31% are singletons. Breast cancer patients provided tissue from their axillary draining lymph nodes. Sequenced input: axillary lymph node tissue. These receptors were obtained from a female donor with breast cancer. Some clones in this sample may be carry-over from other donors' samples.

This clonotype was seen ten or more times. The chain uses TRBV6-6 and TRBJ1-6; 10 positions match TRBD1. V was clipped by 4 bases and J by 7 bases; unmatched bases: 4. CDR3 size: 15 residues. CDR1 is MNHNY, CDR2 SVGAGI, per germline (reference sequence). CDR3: CASSSEDRGNSPLHF. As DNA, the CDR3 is TGTGCCAGCAGTTCCGAGGACAGGGGGAATTCACCCCTCCACTTT.

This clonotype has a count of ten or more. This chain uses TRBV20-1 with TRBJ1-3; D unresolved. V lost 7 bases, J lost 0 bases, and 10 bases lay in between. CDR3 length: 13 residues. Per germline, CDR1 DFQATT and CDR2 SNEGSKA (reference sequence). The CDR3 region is CSVPRVSGNTIYF. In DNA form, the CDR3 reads TGCAGTGTCCCGAGGGTCTCTGGAAACACCATATATTTT.

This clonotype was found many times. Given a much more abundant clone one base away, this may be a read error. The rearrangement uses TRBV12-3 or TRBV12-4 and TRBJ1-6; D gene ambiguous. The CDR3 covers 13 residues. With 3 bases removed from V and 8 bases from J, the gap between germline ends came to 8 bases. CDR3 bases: TGTGCCAGCAGTTTCTCTGACGATTCACCCCTCCACTTT. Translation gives CASSFSDDSPLHF.

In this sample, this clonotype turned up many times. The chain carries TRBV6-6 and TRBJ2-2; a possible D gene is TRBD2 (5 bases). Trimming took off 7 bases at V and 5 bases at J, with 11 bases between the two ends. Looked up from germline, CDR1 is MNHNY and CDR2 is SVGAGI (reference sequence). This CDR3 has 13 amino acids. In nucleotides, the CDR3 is TGTGCCAGCACCAACCGGGAAACCGGGGAGCTGTTTTTT. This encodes CASTNRETGELFF.

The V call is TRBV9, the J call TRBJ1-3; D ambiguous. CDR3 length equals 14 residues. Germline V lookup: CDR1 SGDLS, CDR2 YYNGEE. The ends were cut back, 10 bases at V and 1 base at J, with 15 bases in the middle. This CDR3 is CACGPYSSGNTIYF. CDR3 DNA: TGTGCCTGCGGACCATACTCATCTGGAAACACCATATATTTT.

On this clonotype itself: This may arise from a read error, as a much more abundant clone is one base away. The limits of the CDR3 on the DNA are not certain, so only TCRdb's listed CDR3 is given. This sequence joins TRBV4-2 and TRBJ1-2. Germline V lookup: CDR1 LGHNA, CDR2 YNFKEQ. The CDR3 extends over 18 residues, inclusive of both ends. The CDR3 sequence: CASSQDVGAGTEVDGHTF.

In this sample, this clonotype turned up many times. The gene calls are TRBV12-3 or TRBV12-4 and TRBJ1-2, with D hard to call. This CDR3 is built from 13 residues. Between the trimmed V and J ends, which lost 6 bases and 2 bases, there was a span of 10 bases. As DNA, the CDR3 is TGTGCCAGCAGCCCGCCCTACAACTATGGCTACACCTTC. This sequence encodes CASSPPYNYGYTF.

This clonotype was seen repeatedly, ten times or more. The CDR3: CASSLRDGQETQYF. The CDR3 region has the DNA TGTGCCAGCAGCTTAAGGGACGGGCAAGAGACCCAGTACTTC. The rearrangement links TRBV13 to TRBJ2-5; D possibly uses TRBD1 or TRBD2 (5 bases each). V shed 2 bases and J shed 2 bases, with 9 bases lying between them. This CDR3 contains 14 residues. Germline values: CDR1 PRHDT, CDR2 FYEKMQ (reference sequence).

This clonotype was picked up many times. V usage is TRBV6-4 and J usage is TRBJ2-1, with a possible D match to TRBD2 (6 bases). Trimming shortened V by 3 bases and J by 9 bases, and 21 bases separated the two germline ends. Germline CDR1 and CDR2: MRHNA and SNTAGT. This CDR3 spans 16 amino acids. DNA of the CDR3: TGTGCCAGCAGTGAACCGACTAGAAGGGCCCCACGTGAGCAGTTCTTC. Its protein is CASSEPTRRAPREQFF.

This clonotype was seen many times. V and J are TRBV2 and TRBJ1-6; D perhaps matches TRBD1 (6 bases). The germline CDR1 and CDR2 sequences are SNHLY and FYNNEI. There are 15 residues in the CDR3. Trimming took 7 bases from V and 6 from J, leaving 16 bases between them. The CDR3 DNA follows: TGTGCCAGCAAGGGTTTGGGGGCTCCTAATTCACCCCTCCACTTT. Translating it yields CASKGLGAPNSPLHF. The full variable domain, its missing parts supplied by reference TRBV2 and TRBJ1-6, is EPEVTQTPSHQVTQMGQEVILRCVPISNHLYFYWYRQILGQKVEFLVSFYNNEISEKSEIFDDQFSVERPDGSNFTLKIRSTKLEDSAMYFCASKGLGAPNSPLHFGNGTRLTVT.

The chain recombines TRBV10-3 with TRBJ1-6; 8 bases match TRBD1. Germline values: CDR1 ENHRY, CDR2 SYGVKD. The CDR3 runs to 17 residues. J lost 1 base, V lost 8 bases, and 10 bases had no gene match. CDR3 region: CAIGGGDRTSYNSPLHF. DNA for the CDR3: TGTGCCATCGGGGGTGGGGACAGGACGTCCTATAATTCACCCCTCCACTTT.

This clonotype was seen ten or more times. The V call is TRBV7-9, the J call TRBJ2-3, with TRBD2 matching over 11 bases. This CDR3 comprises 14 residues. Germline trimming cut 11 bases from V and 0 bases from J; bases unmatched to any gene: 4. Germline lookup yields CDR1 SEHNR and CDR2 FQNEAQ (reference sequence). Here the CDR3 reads CAGRLAGSTDTQYF. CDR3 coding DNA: TGTGCCGGACGACTAGCGGGGAGCACAGATACGCAGTATTTT.

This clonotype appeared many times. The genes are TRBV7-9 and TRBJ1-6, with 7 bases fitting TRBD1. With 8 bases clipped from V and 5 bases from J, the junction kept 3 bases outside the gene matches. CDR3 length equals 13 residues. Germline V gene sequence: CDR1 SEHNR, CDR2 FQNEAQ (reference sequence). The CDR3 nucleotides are TGTGCCAGCTCGGGACAGAATAATTCACCCCTCCACTTT. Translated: CASSGQNNSPLHF.

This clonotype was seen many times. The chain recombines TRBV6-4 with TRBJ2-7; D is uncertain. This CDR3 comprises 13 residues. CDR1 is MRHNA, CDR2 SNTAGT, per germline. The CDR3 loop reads CASSHSTSYEQYV. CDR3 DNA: TGTGCCAGCAGTCACTCGACATCCTACGAGCAGTACGTC.

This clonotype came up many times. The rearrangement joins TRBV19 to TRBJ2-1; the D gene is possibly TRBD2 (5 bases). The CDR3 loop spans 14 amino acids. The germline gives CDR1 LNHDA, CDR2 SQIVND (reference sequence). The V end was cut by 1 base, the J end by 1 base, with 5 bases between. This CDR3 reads CASSIGGSYNEQFF. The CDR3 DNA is TGTGCCAGTAGTATAGGAGGGTCCTACAATGAGCAGTTCTTC.

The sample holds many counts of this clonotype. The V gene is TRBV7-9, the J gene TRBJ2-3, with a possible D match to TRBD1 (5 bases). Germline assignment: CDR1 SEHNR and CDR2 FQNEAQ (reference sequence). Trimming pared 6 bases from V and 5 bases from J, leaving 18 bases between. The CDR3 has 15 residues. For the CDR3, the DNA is TGTGCCAGCAGTCGAGAACAGGTGTTCGTAGATACGCAGTATTTT. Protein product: CASSREQVFVDTQYF.

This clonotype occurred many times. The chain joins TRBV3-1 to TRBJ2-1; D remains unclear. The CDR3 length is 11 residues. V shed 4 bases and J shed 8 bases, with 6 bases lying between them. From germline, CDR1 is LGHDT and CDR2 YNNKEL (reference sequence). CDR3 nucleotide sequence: TGTGCCAGCAGCCGTTTAGATGAGCAGTTCTTC. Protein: CASSRLDEQFF.

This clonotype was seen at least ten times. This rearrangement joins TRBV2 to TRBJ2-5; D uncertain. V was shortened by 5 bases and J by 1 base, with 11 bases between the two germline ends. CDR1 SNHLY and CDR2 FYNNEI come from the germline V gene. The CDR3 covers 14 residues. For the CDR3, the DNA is TGTGCCAGCAGTTATACTGGTCTCCAAGAGACCCAGTACTTC. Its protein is CASSYTGLQETQYF.

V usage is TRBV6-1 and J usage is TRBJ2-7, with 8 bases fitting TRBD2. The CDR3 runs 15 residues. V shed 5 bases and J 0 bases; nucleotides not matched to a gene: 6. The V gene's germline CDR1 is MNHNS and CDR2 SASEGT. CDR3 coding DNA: TGTGCCAGCAGTCATTCGGGGACTAGCTCCTACGAGCAGTACGTC. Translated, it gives CASSHSGTSSYEQYV.

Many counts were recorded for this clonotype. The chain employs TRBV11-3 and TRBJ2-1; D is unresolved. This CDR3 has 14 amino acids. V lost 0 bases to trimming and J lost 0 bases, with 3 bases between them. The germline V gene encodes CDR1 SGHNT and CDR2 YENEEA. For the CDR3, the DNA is TGTGCCAGCAGCTTAGAGGGCTCCTACAATGAGCAGTTCTTC. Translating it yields CASSLEGSYNEQFF.

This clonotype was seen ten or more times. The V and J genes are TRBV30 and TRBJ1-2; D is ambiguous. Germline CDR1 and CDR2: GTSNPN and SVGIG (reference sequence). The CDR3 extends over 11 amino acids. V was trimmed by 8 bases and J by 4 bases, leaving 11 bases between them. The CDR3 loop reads CAGSIFYGYTF. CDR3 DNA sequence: TGTGCCGGGTCCATCTTCTATGGCTACACCTTC.

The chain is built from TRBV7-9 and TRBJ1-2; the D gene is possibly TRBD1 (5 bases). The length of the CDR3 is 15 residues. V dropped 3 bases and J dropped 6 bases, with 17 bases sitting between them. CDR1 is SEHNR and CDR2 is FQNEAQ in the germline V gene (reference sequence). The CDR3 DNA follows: TGTGCCAGCAGCTTCCAATCGTGGAGAGGGGATGGCTACACCTTC. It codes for CASSFQSWRGDGYTF.

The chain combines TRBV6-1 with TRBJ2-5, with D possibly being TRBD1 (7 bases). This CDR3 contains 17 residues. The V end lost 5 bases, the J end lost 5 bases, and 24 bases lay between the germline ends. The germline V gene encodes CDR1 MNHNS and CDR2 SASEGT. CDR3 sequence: CASSLTGGQYKFETQYF. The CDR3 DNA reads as TGTGCCAGCAGTCTAACCGGGGGACAGTATAAGTTTGAGACCCAGTACTTC.